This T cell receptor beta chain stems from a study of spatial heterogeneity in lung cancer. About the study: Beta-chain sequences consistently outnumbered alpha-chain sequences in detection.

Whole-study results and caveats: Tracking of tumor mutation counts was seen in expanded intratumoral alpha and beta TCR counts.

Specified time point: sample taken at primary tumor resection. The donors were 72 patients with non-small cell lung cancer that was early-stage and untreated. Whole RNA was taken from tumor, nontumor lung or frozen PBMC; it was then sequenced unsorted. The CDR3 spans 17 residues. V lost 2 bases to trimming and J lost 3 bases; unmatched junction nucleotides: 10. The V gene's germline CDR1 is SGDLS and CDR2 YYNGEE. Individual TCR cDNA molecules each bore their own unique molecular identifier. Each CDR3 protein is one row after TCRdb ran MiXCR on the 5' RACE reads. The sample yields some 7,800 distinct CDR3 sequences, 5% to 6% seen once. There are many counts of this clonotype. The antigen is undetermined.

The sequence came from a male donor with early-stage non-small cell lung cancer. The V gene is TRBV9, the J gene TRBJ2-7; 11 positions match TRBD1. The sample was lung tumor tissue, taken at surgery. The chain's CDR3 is CASSVSPGTGGDYEQYF. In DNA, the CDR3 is TGTGCCAGCAGCGTGAGTCCCGGGACAGGGGGAGACTACGAGCAGTACTTC.